This T cell receptor beta chain comes out of a study of blood T cell repertoires in COVID-19. For the study at large: Samples of COVID-19 (acute and convalescent) were obtained from the United States, Italy and Spain. PBMCs, B-cell-depleted T cells, or T cells provided the cDNA or gDNA that made up the material.

This table comes from immunoSEQ multiplex PCR, and its TCRdb copy is limited to in-frame clones, with some not included. The sample lists around 230,000 clones, about 81% occurring once. Per the germline V gene, CDR1 is LNHDA and CDR2 is SQIVND (reference sequence). The V gene lost 6 bases and the J gene lost 0 bases, with 6 bases spanning the gap. There are 14 residues in the CDR3. This clone was counted between two and nine times. Participant-given clinical history determined each cohort assignment. The receptor comes from a middle-aged man who had recovered from COVID-19. The sequencing sample was made of PBMCs or T cells enriched from blood (not recorded which). The chain joins TRBV19 to TRBJ2-6; the D is unclear. Written as DNA, the CDR3 is TGTGCCAGTAGCCCTACCTCTGGGGCCAACGTCCTGACTTTC. Translation: CASSPTSGANVLTF. The whole variable domain, filled in from reference TRBV19 and TRBJ2-6, reads DGGITQSPKYLFRKEGQNVTLSCEQNLNHDAMYWYRQDPGQGLRLIYYSQIVNDFQKGDIAEGYSVSREKKESFPLTVTSAQKNPTAFYLCASSPTSGANVLTFGAGSRLTVL.